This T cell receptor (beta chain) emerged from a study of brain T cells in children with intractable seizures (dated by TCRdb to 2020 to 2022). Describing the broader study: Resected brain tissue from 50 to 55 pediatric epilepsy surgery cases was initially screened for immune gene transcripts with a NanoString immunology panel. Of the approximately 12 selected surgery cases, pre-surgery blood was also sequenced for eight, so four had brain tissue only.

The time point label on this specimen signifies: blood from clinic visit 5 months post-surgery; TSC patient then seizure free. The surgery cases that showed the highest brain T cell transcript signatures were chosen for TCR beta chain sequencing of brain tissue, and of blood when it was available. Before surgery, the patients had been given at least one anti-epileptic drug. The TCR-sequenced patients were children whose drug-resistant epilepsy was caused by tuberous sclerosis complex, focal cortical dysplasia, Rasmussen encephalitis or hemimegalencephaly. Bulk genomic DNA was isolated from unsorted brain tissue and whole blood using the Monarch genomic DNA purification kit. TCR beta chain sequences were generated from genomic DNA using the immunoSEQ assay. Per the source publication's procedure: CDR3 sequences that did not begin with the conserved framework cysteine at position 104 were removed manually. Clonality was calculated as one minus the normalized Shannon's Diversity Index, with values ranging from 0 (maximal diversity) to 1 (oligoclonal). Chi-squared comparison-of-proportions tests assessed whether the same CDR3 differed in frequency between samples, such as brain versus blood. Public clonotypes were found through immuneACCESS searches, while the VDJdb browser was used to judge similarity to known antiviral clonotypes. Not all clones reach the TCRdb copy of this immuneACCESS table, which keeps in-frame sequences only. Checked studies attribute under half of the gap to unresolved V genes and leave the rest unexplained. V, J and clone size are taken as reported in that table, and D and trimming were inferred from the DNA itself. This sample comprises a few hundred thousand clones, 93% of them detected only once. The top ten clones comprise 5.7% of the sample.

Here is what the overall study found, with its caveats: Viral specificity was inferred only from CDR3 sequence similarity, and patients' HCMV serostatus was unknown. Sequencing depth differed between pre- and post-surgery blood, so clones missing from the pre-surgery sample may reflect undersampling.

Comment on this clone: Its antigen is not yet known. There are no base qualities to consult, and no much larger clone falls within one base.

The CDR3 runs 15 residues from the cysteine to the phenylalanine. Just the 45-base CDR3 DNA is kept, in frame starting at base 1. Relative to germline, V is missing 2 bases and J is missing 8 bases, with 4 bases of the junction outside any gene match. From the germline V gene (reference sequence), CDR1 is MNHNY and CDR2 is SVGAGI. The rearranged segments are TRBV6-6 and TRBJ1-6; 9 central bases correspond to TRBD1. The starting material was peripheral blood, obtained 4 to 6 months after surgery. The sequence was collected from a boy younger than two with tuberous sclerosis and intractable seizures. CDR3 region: CASSYGGQGYSPLHF. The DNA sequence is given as TGTGCCAGCAGTTACGGGGGACAGGGATATTCACCCCTCCACTTT.